This TCR beta chain was observed in a study of cytomegalovirus exposure and HLA in healthy donors. About the study: Both the roughly 120 validation repertoires and the 600 to 750 first-cohort repertoires used the same platform, as reported by a later analysis. Overall study findings and caveats: Subsequent analysis of the 120 or so validation repertoires found a tendency for first-cohort TCR clusters to co-occur.

The germline gives CDR1 SQVTM, CDR2 ANQGSEA. V lost 7 bases and J 4 bases, leaving 21 bases between the germline ends. This CDR3 spans 15 amino acids. The table came from immunoSEQ multiplex PCR; TCRdb's copy has only in-frame clones and leaves some out. This sample carries over 200,000 clones, around 90% of them seen once, and the ten largest clones take under 0.4%. A note on this clone: Its antigen is undetermined.

The sample was PBMCs. The rearrangement joins TRBV29-1 to TRBJ2-3; D is perhaps TRBD1 (6 bases). This receptor was obtained from a woman aged 18-29 years in good health and CMV-seronegative. The CDR3 DNA reads as TGCAGCGCCCATTTAGTGGGGGCGGCCCCAGATACGCAGTATTTT. Translated: CSAHLVGAAPDTQYF.